The entry below describes one T cell receptor beta chain. This record comes from a study of blood T cell repertoires in COVID-19. The overall study: The United States, Italy and Spain provided the acute and convalescent COVID-19 samples. Nucleic acid was either cDNA or gDNA, and it came from T cells, B-cell-depleted T cells, or PBMCs.

In the original analysis: How many nucleated cells were present was estimated from reference gene primer amplification. TCRdb's table, derived via immunoSEQ multiplex PCR, lists solely in-frame clones and lacks some. V and J calls and clone size are as listed in that table; D and trimming were resolved from the DNA. Of about 91,000 clones in the sample, about four fifths are singletons; the top ten hold roughly 10%. The germline V and J ends were trimmed by 1 base and 3 bases, with 7 bases remaining between them. Germline V lookup: CDR1 SGDLS, CDR2 YYNGEE. CDR3 size: 13 residues. This chain connects TRBV9 to TRBJ1-1; possible D gene TRBD1, 5 bases. The TCR comes from a woman of 80 years or more with acute or convalescent COVID-19. Sequencing was done on a sample of peripheral blood. The CDR3 here is CASSVLGDTEAFF. CDR3 sequence (DNA): TGTGCCAGCAGCGTATTAGGGGACACTGAAGCTTTCTTT.